This TCR beta chain came from a study of CD8+ T cells in alopecia areata. In each case, RNA was isolated and then reverse transcribed into cDNA as the sequencing template. Method: immunoSEQ multiplex PCR; TCRdb's copy keeps in-frame clones and lacks some. The table has 110,000 to 150,000 clones, 51% seen once; the top ten hold less than 1%. The CDR3 loop spans 12 amino acids. In germline, CDR1 is LGHNA, CDR2 YSLEER. The germline V and J ends were trimmed by 0 bases and 11 bases, with 8 bases remaining between them. Samples from alopecia areata patients were lesional scalp punch biopsies and peripheral blood. Study-wide results and limits: TCRs were shared less clearly across patients than in mice, possibly for HLA-related reasons. Scalp sequencing also captures normal skin's resident alphabeta T cells.

Notes on this clone: What it recognizes is unknown.

V is TRBV4-3 and J is TRBJ2-1; D is tentatively TRBD1 or TRBD2 (5 bases each). The sample was CD4+ T cells sorted from blood, taken at week 0. The source is a human donor with alopecia areata. CDR3 in amino acids: CASSQDGTKQFF. In DNA form, the CDR3 reads TGCGCCAGCAGCCAAGACGGGACCAAGCAGTTCTTC.